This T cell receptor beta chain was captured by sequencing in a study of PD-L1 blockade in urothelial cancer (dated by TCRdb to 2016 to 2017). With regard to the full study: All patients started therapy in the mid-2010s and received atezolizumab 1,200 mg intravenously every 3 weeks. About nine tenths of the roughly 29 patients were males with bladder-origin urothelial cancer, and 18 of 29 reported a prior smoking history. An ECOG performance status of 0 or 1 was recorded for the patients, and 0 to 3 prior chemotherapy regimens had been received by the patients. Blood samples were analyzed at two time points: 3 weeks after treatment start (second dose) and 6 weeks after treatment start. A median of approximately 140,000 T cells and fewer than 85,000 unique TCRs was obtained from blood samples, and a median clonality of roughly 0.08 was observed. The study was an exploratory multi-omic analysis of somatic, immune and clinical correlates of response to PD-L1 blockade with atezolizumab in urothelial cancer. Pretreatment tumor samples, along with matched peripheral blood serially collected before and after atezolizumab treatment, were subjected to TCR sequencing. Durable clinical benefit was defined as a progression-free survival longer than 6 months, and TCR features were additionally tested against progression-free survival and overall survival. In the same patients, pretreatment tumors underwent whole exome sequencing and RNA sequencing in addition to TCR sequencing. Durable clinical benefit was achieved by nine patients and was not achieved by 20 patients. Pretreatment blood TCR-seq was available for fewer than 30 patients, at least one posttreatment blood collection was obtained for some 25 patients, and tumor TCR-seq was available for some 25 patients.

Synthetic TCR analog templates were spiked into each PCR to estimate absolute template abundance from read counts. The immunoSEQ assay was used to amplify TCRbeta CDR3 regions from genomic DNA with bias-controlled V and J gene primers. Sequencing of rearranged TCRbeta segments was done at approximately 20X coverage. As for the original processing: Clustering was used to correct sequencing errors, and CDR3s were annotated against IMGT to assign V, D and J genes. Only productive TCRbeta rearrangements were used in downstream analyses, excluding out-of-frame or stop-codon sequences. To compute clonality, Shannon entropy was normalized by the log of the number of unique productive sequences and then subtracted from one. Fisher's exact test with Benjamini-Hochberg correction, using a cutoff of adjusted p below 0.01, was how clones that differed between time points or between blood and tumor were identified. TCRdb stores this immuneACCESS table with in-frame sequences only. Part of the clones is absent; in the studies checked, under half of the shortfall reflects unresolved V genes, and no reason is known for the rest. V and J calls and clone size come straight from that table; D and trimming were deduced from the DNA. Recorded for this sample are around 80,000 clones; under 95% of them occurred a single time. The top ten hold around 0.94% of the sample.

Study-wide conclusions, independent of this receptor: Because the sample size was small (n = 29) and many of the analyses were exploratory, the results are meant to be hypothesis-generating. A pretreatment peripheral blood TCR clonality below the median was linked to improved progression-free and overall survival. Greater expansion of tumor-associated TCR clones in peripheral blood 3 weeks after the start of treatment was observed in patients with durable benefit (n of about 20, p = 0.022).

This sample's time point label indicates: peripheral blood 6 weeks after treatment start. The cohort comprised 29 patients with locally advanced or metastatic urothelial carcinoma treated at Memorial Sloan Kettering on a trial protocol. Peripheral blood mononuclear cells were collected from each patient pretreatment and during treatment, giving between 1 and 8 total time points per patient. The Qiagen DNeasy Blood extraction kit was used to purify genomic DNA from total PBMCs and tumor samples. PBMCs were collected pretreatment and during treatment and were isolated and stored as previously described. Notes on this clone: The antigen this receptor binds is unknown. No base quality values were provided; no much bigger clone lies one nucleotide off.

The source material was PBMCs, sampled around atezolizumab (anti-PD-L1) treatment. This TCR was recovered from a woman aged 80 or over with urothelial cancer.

The DNA is as follows: TGCGCCAGCAGCTTGGAGGGGGAGACCCAGTACTTC. This yields the protein CASSLEGETQYF. The rearrangement joined TRBV5-1 to TRBJ2-5; the D gene is perhaps TRBD1, from 5 matching bases. V drops 0 bases and J drops 5 bases, leaving 5 bases in between. The CDR3 sequence holds 12 residues, the cysteine and phenylalanine included. Left in the record is the CDR3 DNA by itself, 36 bases read in frame from the first base. Looking up the germline V gene yields CDR1 SGHRS and CDR2 YFSETQ.